The following is a T cell receptor (beta chain) sequence with its context. Repertoires were generated with immunoSEQ multiplex PCR, while TCRdb's copy carries only in-frame clones and drops some. Of around 160,000 clones listed, approximately 88% are singletons. This specimen comes from a study of blood T cell repertoires in COVID-19. Study-wide background: PBMCs, B-cell-depleted T cells, or T cells provided the cDNA or gDNA that made up the material.

The germline CDR1 and CDR2 sequences are SNHLY and FYNNEI. V lost 2 bases and J lost 4; bases outside the gene matches: 11. This CDR3 region has 17 residues. Sequenced input: peripheral blood. The TCR comes from a man between 60 and 75 years old with acute or convalescent COVID-19. The V and J genes are TRBV2 and TRBJ1-1, with 9 bases that match TRBD1. In DNA form, the CDR3 reads TGTGCCAGCAGTGAAAGTAGGACAGGGGTGAAAGGCACTGAAGCTTTCTTT. Encoded protein: CASSESRTGVKGTEAFF.